The T cell receptor beta chain described here comes from a study of blood T cell repertoires in COVID-19. The CDR3 runs to 13 residues. CDR1 and CDR2 (germline): SNHLY, FYNNEI. J was trimmed by 4 bases and V by 8 bases; bases with no gene match: 4. Per the original data handling: Reference gene primer amplification gave nucleated cell count estimates. Repertoires were generated with immunoSEQ multiplex PCR, while TCRdb's copy carries only in-frame clones and drops some. V and J calls and clone size follow that table, whereas D and trimming were derived from the DNA. The sample holds roughly 210,000 clones; roughly 80% are singletons and the top ten take about 10%.

V is TRBV2 and J is TRBJ2-7, with 11 bases lining up with TRBD2. The clonotype comes from a woman older than 75 with COVID-19, enrolled during active disease. The sequencing sample was made of peripheral blood. The CDR3 reads CASGGTSGYEQYV. The CDR3 DNA sequence: TGTGCCAGCGGCGGGACTAGCGGATACGAGCAGTACGTC.